What follows are 30 T cell receptor beta chains derived from one specimen sequenced in a study of cytomegalovirus exposure and HLA in healthy donors. This PCR relied on a set of 60 Vbeta primers and 13 Jbeta primers. Repertoires were generated with immunoSEQ multiplex PCR, while TCRdb's copy carries only in-frame clones and drops some. The repertoire has 120,000 or so clones, around 78% of them found once; the top ten carry roughly 5.9%. Sequencing used PBMCs. All receptors come from a woman in her thirties or forties in good health and CMV-seronegative.

This clone has only one observation. This chain links TRBV11-2 with TRBJ2-1; 9 bases match TRBD1. V lost 5 bases, J lost 15 bases, and 5 bases stayed unmatched. Per germline, CDR1 SGHAT and CDR2 FQNNGV. The CDR3 has 11 amino acids. CDR3 DNA sequence: TGTGCCAGCAGCCTTGGACAGGGGCGGTTCTTC. Its protein product is CASSLGQGRFF.

This chain links TRBV7-2 with TRBJ1-2; 7 nucleotides match TRBD1. Losses at the gene ends were 0 bases for V and 8 bases for J; bases not matched to a gene: 6. The CDR3 runs 14 residues. CDR1 and CDR2 (germline): SGHTA, FQGNSA. The CDR3 region is CASSLAFQGDGYTF. In nucleotides, the CDR3 is TGTGCCAGCAGCTTAGCTTTCCAGGGGGACGGCTACACCTTC.

The chain links TRBV18 to TRBJ2-5; D might be TRBD2 (5 bases). Germline V CDR1 and CDR2: KGHSH, LQKENI. V lost 3 bases and J lost 2, with 13 bases in between. This CDR3 has 15 residues. The CDR3 DNA is TGTGCCAGCTCACCGGGGAGTTTTATGCAAGAGACCCAGTACTTC. This sequence encodes CASSPGSFMQETQYF.

A few counts support this clone. The J gene is TRBJ1-1, the V gene TRBV16; D uncertain. This CDR3 comprises 13 residues. The V end was cut by 1 base, the J end by 5 bases, with 8 bases between. CDR1 KGHSY and CDR2 FQNENV come from the germline V gene. The CDR3 spells CASSQLPRTEAFF. CDR3 nucleotides: TGTGCCAGCAGCCAATTACCGAGGACTGAAGCTTTCTTT.

The chain recombines TRBV28 with TRBJ1-3; D is perhaps TRBD1 (6 bases). The V gene lost 1 base and the J gene lost 0 bases, with 10 bases spanning the gap. Germline V CDR1 and CDR2: MDHEN, SYDVKM. This CDR3 is 16 amino acids long. CDR3 region: CASSLSGASSGNTIYF. The CDR3 bases are TGTGCCAGCAGTTTATCAGGGGCCAGCTCTGGAAACACCATATATTTT.

V and J are TRBV11-2 and TRBJ2-1; weak D call: TRBD1 (5 bases). Trimming pared 1 base from V and 0 bases from J, leaving 10 bases between. Germline-derived CDR1 and CDR2 are SGHAT and FQNNGV. The CDR3 is 16 residues long. CDR3 region: CASSLGGRVSYNEQFF. The DNA of the CDR3 is TGTGCCAGCAGCTTAGGTGGCAGGGTCTCCTACAATGAGCAGTTCTTC. Variable domain in full (rest from reference TRBV11-2 and TRBJ2-1): EAGVAQSPRYKIIEKRQSVAFWCNPISGHATLYWYQQILGQGPKLLIQFQNNGVVDDSQLPKDRFSAERLKGVDSTLKIQPAKLEDSAVYLCASSLGGRVSYNEQFFGPGTRLTVL.

The chain links TRBV4-1 to TRBJ2-5; 7 bases agree with TRBD2. Losses at the gene ends were 4 bases for V and 4 bases for J; bases not matched to a gene: 9. Germline CDR1 and CDR2: MGHRA and YSYEKL. This CDR3 comprises 15 residues. The CDR3, as DNA: TGCGCCAGCAGCCGGGCGGGAGATCGGGGAGAGACCCAGTACTTC. Protein product: CASSRAGDRGETQYF.

Here the CDR3 reads CASSLQDSGNTIYF. Written as DNA, the CDR3 is TGCGCCAGCTCACTACAGGATTCTGGAAACACCATATATTTT. The gene calls are TRBV5-1 and TRBJ1-3; possibly TRBD1 for D (5 bases). The CDR3 consists of 14 residues. Looked up from germline, CDR1 is SGHRS and CDR2 is YFSETQ. Trimming pared 7 bases from V and 1 base from J, leaving 12 bases between.

The V gene is TRBV28, the J gene TRBJ2-7; 13 nucleotides agree with TRBD2. J lost 3 bases, V lost 8 bases, and 10 bases had no gene match. Germline V gives CDR1 MDHEN, CDR2 SYDVKM. The CDR3 sequence is 16 residues long. CDR3 loop: CASSGTSGKKGYEQYF. The DNA of the CDR3 is TGTGCCAGCTCGGGGACTAGCGGGAAAAAGGGCTACGAGCAGTACTTC.

The V call is TRBV5-1, the J call TRBJ2-1; 10 bases fit TRBD2. Looked up from germline, CDR1 is SGHRS and CDR2 is YFSETQ. The V and J ends lost 5 bases and 1 base, in that order; junction bases with no gene match: 6. CDR3 length: 16 amino acids. The CDR3 here is CASSSSGRASYNEQFF. The CDR3 DNA sequence: TGCGCCAGCAGTTCTAGCGGGAGAGCGTCCTACAATGAGCAGTTCTTC.

Written as DNA, the CDR3 is TGTGCCAGCAGCAATACAGGGGACTTCGGGGAGCTGTTTTTT. Its translation: CASSNTGDFGELFF. V usage is TRBV7-2 and J usage is TRBJ2-2; D is perhaps TRBD1 (7 bases). Germline CDR1 and CDR2: SGHTA and FQGNSA. The CDR3 is 14 amino acids. The V end lost 5 bases, the J end lost 7 bases, and 14 bases lay between the germline ends.

This chain connects TRBV18 to TRBJ1-4; 9 bases match TRBD1. This CDR3 spans 14 amino acids. V shed 7 bases and J 8 bases; nucleotides not matched to a gene: 8. Germline loops: CDR1 KGHSH, CDR2 LQKENI. The CDR3 is CASYQDRGDEKLFF. As DNA, the CDR3 is TGTGCCAGCTACCAGGACAGGGGCGACGAAAAACTGTTTTTT. The complete variable domain, with remaining parts taken from reference TRBV18 and TRBJ1-4, reads NAGVMQNPRHLVRRRGQEARLRCSPMKGHSHVYWYRQLPEEGLKFMVYLQKENIIDESGMPKERFSAEFPKEGPSILRIQQVVRGDSAAYFCASYQDRGDEKLFFGSGTQLSVL.

This sequence joins TRBV11-2 and TRBJ1-3, with a possible D match to TRBD1 (5 bases). CDR1 is SGHAT, CDR2 FQNNGV, per germline. With 1 base removed from V and 0 bases from J, the gap between germline ends came to 10 bases. CDR3 size: 16 residues. The CDR3 DNA reads TGTGCCAGCAGCTTAGTATCAGGGAACTCTGGAAACACCATATATTTT. This sequence encodes CASSLVSGNSGNTIYF.

The chain couples TRBV28 to TRBJ2-2; 7 nucleotides align to TRBD1. Germline V gene lookup returns CDR1 MDHEN and CDR2 SYDVKM. The CDR3 totals 14 residues. After removal of 4 bases from V and 6 bases from J, the junction contained 5 bases not matched to a gene. Here the CDR3 reads CASSWTGPPGELFF. CDR3 nucleotide sequence: TGTGCCAGCAGTTGGACAGGACCACCCGGGGAGCTGTTTTTT.

The chain links TRBV7-9 to TRBJ1-2, with TRBD1 as a possible D gene (6 bases). Deletions cut 0 bases from V and 7 bases from J, with 12 bases between. CDR3 size: 14 residues. Germline lookup yields CDR1 SEHNR and CDR2 FQNEAQ (reference sequence). DNA of the CDR3: TGTGCCAGCAGCTTAGCGAGTCAGGGGATTGGCTACACCTTC. Its translation is CASSLASQGIGYTF. The variable domain in full, completed from reference TRBV7-9 and TRBJ1-2, reads DTGVSQNPRHKITKRGQNVTFRCDPISEHNRLYWYRQTLGQGPEFLTYFQNEAQLEKSRLLSDRFSAERPKGSFSTLEIQRTEQGDSAMYLCASSLASQGIGYTFGSGTRLTVV.

The chain couples TRBV11-2 to TRBJ2-3; D ambiguous. The CDR3 sequence is 15 residues long. Between the trimmed V and J ends, which lost 4 bases and 0 bases, there was a span of 11 bases. Germline CDR1 is SGHAT and CDR2 is FQNNGV. The CDR3 coding sequence is TGTGCCAGCAGCTGGATGGCGACTAGCACAGATACGCAGTATTTT. Residues: CASSWMATSTDTQYF. Combining the CDR3 with reference TRBV11-2 and TRBJ2-3 gives the whole variable domain EAGVAQSPRYKIIEKRQSVAFWCNPISGHATLYWYQQILGQGPKLLIQFQNNGVVDDSQLPKDRFSAERLKGVDSTLKIQPAKLEDSAVYLCASSWMATSTDTQYFGPGTRLTVL.

The count of this clone is one. The rearrangement joins TRBV28 to TRBJ2-3, with a weak D call TRBD2 (5 bases). There are 17 residues in the CDR3. The V end lost 8 bases, the J end lost 1 base, and 22 bases lay between the germline ends. Germline V gene lookup returns CDR1 MDHEN and CDR2 SYDVKM. CDR3 in DNA: TGTGCCAGCGAAGCCGTCGTTTGGAGCGGAGGCACAGATACGCAGTATTTT. Protein sequence: CASEAVVWSGGTDTQYF.

The CDR3 sequence is CASSPASDRASNELQFF. For the CDR3, the DNA is TGTGCCAGCAGCCCAGCCTCCGACAGGGCGAGCAATGAGTTGCAGTTCTTC. The chain joins TRBV4-2 to TRBJ2-1; 7 bases are shared with TRBD1. The CDR3 is 17 residues long. Germline V gene sequence: CDR1 LGHNA, CDR2 YNFKEQ. Trimming at V came to 4 bases and at J to 12 bases, leaving 21 bases not matched to a gene.

The rearrangement joins TRBV5-1 to TRBJ2-4; D ambiguous. This CDR3 is built from 13 residues. Trimming cost V 0 bases and J 2 bases, with 3 bases left between them. Germline values: CDR1 SGHRS, CDR2 YFSETQ. DNA for the CDR3: TGCGCCAGCAGCTTGGAGCCCAAAAACATTCAGTACTTC. As protein: CASSLEPKNIQYF.

CDR3 DNA sequence: TGCAGTGCTCGACAGCTATACGAGCAGTACTTC. This sequence encodes CSARQLYEQYF. This chain connects TRBV20-1 to TRBJ2-5; possible D gene TRBD1, 5 bases. The closer fit of TRBJ2-7 to the DNA end suggests the J call may be wrong. This CDR3 has 11 residues. Germline loops: CDR1 DFQATT, CDR2 SNEGSKA (reference sequence).

This chain links TRBV2 with TRBJ2-4, with 7 bases that match TRBD2. CDR3 size: 14 residues. Germline CDR1 is SNHLY and CDR2 is FYNNEI. Trimming removed 5 bases from V and 4 bases from J; junction bases left unmatched: 5. CDR3 coding DNA: TGTGCCAGCAGTCTTGGGGGGGGGAAAAACATTCAGTACTTC. It yields the protein CASSLGGGKNIQYF.

This chain links TRBV27 with TRBJ1-1, with 7 bases identical to TRBD1. V was clipped by 7 bases and J by 5 bases; unmatched bases: 4. The CDR3 extends over 12 amino acids. Germline V gene lookup returns CDR1 MNHEY and CDR2 SMNVEV (reference sequence). DNA for the CDR3: TGTGCCAGCACCGCAGGGGGTACTGAAGCTTTCTTT. It codes for CASTAGGTEAFF.

This chain connects TRBV7-9 to TRBJ1-4, with D tentatively TRBD1 (6 bases). CDR1 is SEHNR and CDR2 is FQNEAQ in the germline V gene (reference sequence). V gave up 5 bases and J gave up 1 base, with 8 bases separating them. The CDR3 contains 14 residues. This CDR3 is CASSPGETNEKLFF. The CDR3 DNA reads as TGTGCCAGCAGCCCAGGGGAAACTAATGAAAAACTGTTTTTT.

The chain recombines TRBV15 with TRBJ2-7; no clear D gene. Trimming took 3 bases from V and 8 from J, leaving 20 bases between them. This CDR3 has 15 amino acids. Germline V gives CDR1 LNHNV, CDR2 YYDKDF (reference sequence). The CDR3 DNA follows: TGTGCCACCAGCAGCCCTTCCATTATTCCTACGAAGCAGTACTTC. This translates into CATSSPSIIPTKQYF.

The table lists this clone with a count of one. The rearrangement joins TRBV28 to TRBJ1-3, with 9 bases aligning to TRBD1. CDR1 and CDR2 from the germline V gene are MDHEN and SYDVKM. The length of the CDR3 is 15 residues. Unmatched junction bases numbered 7, after V lost 6 bases and J lost 4 bases. The CDR3 region is CASSLWTGDGNTIYF. The CDR3 DNA reads TGTGCCAGCAGCCTTTGGACAGGGGACGGAAACACCATATATTTT.

By sample share, this clone is medium-sized. The V gene is TRBV10-3, the J gene TRBJ2-5; 9 nucleotides align to TRBD2. CDR3 length: 17 residues. Germline V lookup: CDR1 ENHRY, CDR2 SYGVKD. V shed 0 bases, J shed 5 bases, and the junction held 10 bases outside the gene matches. The CDR3 nucleotides are TGTGCCATCAGTGAGTCAGTGATTAGCGGGAGAGATGAGACCCAGTACTTC. Translation gives CAISESVISGRDETQYF.

This chain joins TRBV4-2 and TRBJ1-2; 7 nucleotides agree with TRBD1. In germline, CDR1 is LGHNA, CDR2 YNFKEQ. V shed 0 bases and J 5 bases; nucleotides not matched to a gene: 6. This CDR3 is 15 amino acids long. This CDR3 reads CASSQEADRAYGYTF. As DNA, the CDR3 is TGTGCCAGCAGCCAAGAGGCCGACAGGGCGTATGGCTACACCTTC.

J is TRBJ2-1 and V is TRBV4-2; 8 bases are a match to TRBD1. The ends lost 5 bases at V and 5 bases at J; junction bases unmatched: 5. The CDR3 has 14 residues. CDR1 is LGHNA and CDR2 is YNFKEQ in the germline V gene. The CDR3 sequence is CASSFRGRDNEQFF. CDR3 coding DNA: TGTGCCAGCAGCTTCAGGGGGCGTGACAATGAGCAGTTCTTC.

This rearrangement joins TRBV6-5 to TRBJ2-7; D is possibly TRBD1 (5 bases). Trimming pared 0 bases from V and 5 bases from J, leaving 14 bases between. This CDR3 region has 15 residues. Germline V gene data show CDR1 as MNHEY and CDR2 as SVGAGI. This CDR3 reads CASSYSARASHEQYF. Here the CDR3 DNA reads TGTGCCAGCAGTTACTCCGCCAGGGCATCCCACGAGCAGTACTTC.

The chain joins TRBV11-1 to TRBJ2-3; 8 bases agree with TRBD1. CDR3 length: 15 residues. Germline CDR1 is SGHAT and CDR2 is FQDESV (reference sequence). The J segment lost 1 base and the V segment lost 3 bases, leaving 3 bases of the junction unmatched. CDR3 sequence: CASSFRQGRTDTQYF. CDR3 in DNA: TGTGCCAGCAGCTTCCGACAGGGGCGCACAGATACGCAGTATTTT.